This TCR beta chain emerged from a study of control samples from healthy donors and cancer patients. Clones were read by immunoSEQ multiplex PCR, and TCRdb kept only the in-frame ones, dropping some. The sample consists of 100,000 or so clones, about 89% of them appearing once. The CDR3 sequence is 13 residues long. V was trimmed by 7 bases and J by 1 base, leaving 10 bases between them. The TCR comes from a man aged 30-40 years in good health. Sequencing input: blood. The chain links TRBV12-3 or TRBV12-4 to TRBJ1-1; the D gene is possibly TRBD1 (6 bases). CDR3 DNA sequence: TGTGCCAGCATCCTGGACAGGAACACTGAAGCTTTCTTT. Translating gives CASILDRNTEAFF.